The entry below gives a single T cell receptor (beta chain) sequence along with its context. These data come from a study of blood T cell repertoires in COVID-19. In assigning cohorts, the study relied on participant-reported clinical history. Germline CDR1 and CDR2: KGHSH and LQKENI. The CDR3 covers 17 residues. Trimming left V 4 bases short and J 4 bases short, with 19 bases between. Per the authors' pipeline: Estimation of nucleated cell counts was performed using reference gene primer amplification. Sequenced by immunoSEQ multiplex PCR; TCRdb stores in-frame clones only, minus some. V and J calls and clone size are as listed in that table; D and trimming were resolved from the DNA. The sample consists of fewer than 450,000 clones, around 91% of them appearing once.

The chain couples TRBV18 to TRBJ2-2; no clear D. The sample was PBMCs or T cells enriched from blood (not recorded which). The source of this sequence is a man aged 18-30 years who had recovered from COVID-19. CDR3 region: CASSHSLDVLSTGELFF. The CDR3 bases are TGTGCCAGCTCACACTCTCTAGACGTCTTGAGCACCGGGGAGCTGTTTTTT.